Shown below are 26 T cell receptor beta chains from a single sample sequenced in a study of T cells in Graves' hyperthyroidism and ophthalmopathy. RNA transcripts yielded amplified TCR beta CDR3 regions. A set of HTBI primers served as the primers for a first-round RT-PCR of the TCR CDR3. TCRdb reanalysed the multiplex PCR reads using MiXCR and keeps one entry per CDR3 protein. The sample holds some 320,000 distinct CDR3 sequences, 12% to 15% seen once. The specimen sequenced was blood. The receptor set was obtained from a woman in her 40s with Graves' ophthalmopathy.

This clonotype was recorded at least ten times. The chain employs TRBV7-9 and TRBJ2-7; no clear D. Germline V CDR1 and CDR2: SEHNR, FQNEAQ (reference sequence). CDR3 size: 15 residues. Trimming cost V 4 bases and J 5 bases, with 18 bases left between them. The CDR3 sequence is CASSSRQGILNEQYF. The CDR3 DNA reads as TGTGCCAGCAGCTCCCGTCAAGGGATTCTTAACGAGCAGTACTTC.

Ten or more counts support this clonotype. The chain uses TRBV28 and TRBJ1-2, with D unclear. Germline V gene data show CDR1 as MDHEN and CDR2 as SYDVKM. The V end lost 3 bases, the J end lost 2 bases, and 10 bases lay between the germline ends. This CDR3 region has 14 residues. This chain's CDR3 is CASSLGYNNYGYTF. The CDR3 DNA sequence: TGTGCCAGCAGTTTGGGGTATAACAACTATGGCTACACCTTC.

The sample holds many counts of this clonotype. V gene TRBV6-1 combines with J gene TRBJ2-2, with D possibly being TRBD1 or TRBD2 (5 bases each). The V and J ends lost 6 bases and 1 base respectively, with 12 bases between them. CDR1 and CDR2 (germline): MNHNS, SASEGT. This CDR3 has 15 amino acids. This CDR3 is CASSLSGRNTGELFF. Written as DNA, the CDR3 is TGTGCCAGCAGCTTGTCGGGACGGAACACCGGGGAGCTGTTTTTT.

This clonotype was counted many times. This rearrangement joins TRBV11-3 to TRBJ1-5; 9 bases align to TRBD1. CDR1 and CDR2 (germline): SGHNT, YENEEA. The CDR3 is made up of 17 amino acids. The junction had 10 bases not matched to a gene; V was cut back by 4 bases and J by 3 bases. The CDR3 sequence: CASSSPVGTGINQPQHF. The CDR3, as DNA: TGTGCCAGCAGCTCCCCTGTCGGGACAGGGATCAATCAGCCCCAGCATTTT.

In its sample, this clonotype was seen many times. For the CDR3, the DNA is TGTGCCAGCAGTTACCTTAGCGGGGCATACAATGAGCAGTTCTTC. Translated: CASSYLSGAYNEQFF. The rearrangement links TRBV6-2 or TRBV6-3 to TRBJ2-1; TRBD2 aligns across 8 bases. This CDR3 is 15 amino acids long. The junction had 4 bases not matched to a gene; V was cut back by 2 bases and J by 4 bases. The germline gives CDR1 MNHEY, CDR2 SVGEGT.

This sequence joins TRBV19 and TRBJ2-1; TRBD1 is a possible D gene (5 bases). Trimming stripped 4 bases from V and 4 bases from J, with 8 bases between. The CDR3 totals 13 residues. Germline assignment: CDR1 LNHDA and CDR2 SQIVND (reference sequence). CDR3 nucleotides: TGTGCCAGTAGTAGAACAGGTTACAATGAGCAGTTCTTC. This encodes CASSRTGYNEQFF.

V gene TRBV10-3 combines with J gene TRBJ2-3; D perhaps matches TRBD2 (6 bases). V lost 4 bases to trimming and J lost 1 base, with 15 bases between them. Germline CDR1 is ENHRY and CDR2 is SYGVKD. The CDR3 covers 16 residues. CDR3 sequence (DNA): TGTGCCATCAGTGCGAAGCGGGTTGACGGCACAGATACGCAGTATTTT. Its protein is CAISAKRVDGTDTQYF.

This clonotype was detected many times. The chain is built from TRBV6-1 and TRBJ2-7; D unclear. Trimming stripped 1 base from V and 3 bases from J, with 16 bases between. This CDR3 has 16 residues. CDR1 is MNHNS, CDR2 SASEGT, per germline. The CDR3 DNA follows: TGTGCCAGCAGTGAAGGGCCCACAGCACTCAACTACGAGCAGTACTTC. This gives the protein CASSEGPTALNYEQYF.

A word on this clonotype: One base away lies a much larger clone, so this may be a sequencing read error. The V gene is TRBV29-1, the J gene TRBJ1-1; TRBD1 aligns across 8 bases. Germline V gene data show CDR1 as SQVTM and CDR2 as ANQGSEA. The CDR3 runs 14 residues. Trimming at V came to 7 bases and at J to 0 bases, leaving 7 bases not matched to a gene. The CDR3 coding sequence is TGCAGCGCAAGACAGGGGATAATGAACACTGAAGCTTTCTTT. Translated, it gives CSARQGIMNTEAFF. Variable domain in full (rest from reference TRBV29-1 and TRBJ1-1): SAVISQKPSRDICQRGTSLTIQCQVDSQVTMMFWYRQQPGQSLTLIATANQGSEATYESGFVIDKFPISRPNLTFSTLTVSNMSPEDSSIYLCSARQGIMNTEAFFGQGTRLTVV.

This clonotype was detected many times. The chain links TRBV12-3 or TRBV12-4 to TRBJ2-3; tentatively, D is TRBD1 (6 bases). This CDR3 region has 14 residues. V was clipped by 6 bases and J by 4 bases, with 14 bases between them. DNA for the CDR3: TGTGCCAGCAGCTTGGGGACACCGGCAGATACGCAGTATTTT. As protein: CASSLGTPADTQYF.

This clonotype was found many times. The chain is built from TRBV7-9 and TRBJ1-2; tentatively, D is TRBD1 (6 bases). CDR1 SEHNR and CDR2 FQNEAQ come from the germline V gene (reference sequence). V shed 5 bases and J shed 3 bases, with 19 bases lying between them. The CDR3 spans 16 residues. Here the CDR3 reads CASSLMRGGWDYGYTF. CDR3 DNA sequence: TGTGCCAGCAGCCTGATGAGGGGGGGCTGGGACTATGGCTACACCTTC.

This clonotype was counted only a few times. The rearrangement joins TRBV4-1 to TRBJ1-2; a possible D gene is TRBD1 (6 bases). The germline V gene encodes CDR1 MGHRA and CDR2 YSYEKL. Trimming removed 2 bases from V and 7 bases from J, with 17 bases in between. The CDR3 consists of 15 residues. The CDR3 reads CASSQRTGKYFGYTF. DNA for the CDR3: TGCGCCAGCAGCCAACGAACAGGGAAATATTTTGGCTACACCTTC.

This clonotype has a handful of counts. The chain carries TRBV29-1 and TRBJ1-4; 9 bases agree with TRBD1. V was clipped by 5 bases and J by 8 bases; unmatched bases: 9. The length of the CDR3 is 14 residues. Germline V lookup: CDR1 SQVTM, CDR2 ANQGSEA. Written as DNA, the CDR3 is TGCAGCGTTTGCTTCGGGACAGGGAACGAAAAACTGTTTTTT. Its translation: CSVCFGTGNEKLFF.

V usage is TRBV6-1 and J usage is TRBJ1-6; no firm D call. V was pared by 7 bases and J by 3 bases, with 13 bases between. The germline V gene has CDR1 MNHNS and CDR2 SASEGT. The CDR3 extends over 15 amino acids. The CDR3 DNA follows: TGTGCCAGCATCGGGGAACCCATCTATAATTCACCCCTCCACTTT. Its protein product is CASIGEPIYNSPLHF.

This rearrangement joins TRBV19 to TRBJ1-5; D is ambiguous. Germline CDR1 LNHDA, CDR2 SQIVND (reference sequence). V was clipped by 6 bases and J by 7 bases, with 19 bases between them. The CDR3 spans 15 residues. The CDR3 sequence is CASRAHRGAGQPQHF. In nucleotides, the CDR3 is TGTGCCAGTAGAGCTCACCGGGGAGCAGGACAGCCCCAGCATTTT.

Many counts were recorded for this clonotype. The chain joins TRBV20-1 to TRBJ1-2, with TRBD1 matching 10 bases. The CDR3 runs 17 residues. J lost 0 bases, V lost 5 bases, and 12 bases had no gene match. Germline V CDR1 and CDR2: DFQATT, SNEGSKA (reference sequence). The CDR3 spells CSAPTRRDRGTNYGYTF. DNA for the CDR3: TGCAGTGCTCCTACACGCCGGGACAGGGGTACTAACTATGGCTACACCTTC.

This clonotype was recorded at least ten times. V is TRBV28 and J is TRBJ1-2, with TRBD1 matching over 8 bases. CDR1 and CDR2 from the germline V gene are MDHEN and SYDVKM. The CDR3 loop spans 13 amino acids. J was trimmed by 7 bases and V by 6 bases; bases with no gene match: 7. The CDR3 region is CASRDPGGLGYTF. Written as DNA, the CDR3 is TGTGCCAGCAGGGATCCAGGGGGCCTTGGCTACACCTTC.

This clonotype has more than one count but fewer than ten. This chain connects TRBV20-1 to TRBJ2-3; D is undetermined. The germline gives CDR1 DFQATT, CDR2 SNEGSKA (reference sequence). The V and J ends lost 1 base and 2 bases respectively, with 4 bases between them. This CDR3 has 12 residues. As DNA, the CDR3 is TGCAGTGCTAGAGCACACACAGATACGCAGTATTTT. This gives the protein CSARAHTDTQYF.

Many counts were recorded for this clonotype. V gene TRBV2 combines with J gene TRBJ1-1; TRBD1 aligns across 8 bases. The J segment lost 9 bases and the V segment lost 4 bases, leaving 19 bases of the junction unmatched. The CDR3 consists of 17 residues. Germline CDR1 SNHLY, CDR2 FYNNEI. Here the CDR3 DNA reads TGTGCCAGCAGTGTAGGCTGGCAGGGGGCGGGAAGCGGGAAAGCTTTCTTT. The encoded protein is CASSVGWQGAGSGKAFF.

In its sample, this clonotype is medium-sized (0.01 to 0.1%). V gene TRBV6-1 combines with J gene TRBJ1-1; D gene unclear. Germline-derived CDR1 and CDR2 are MNHNS and SASEGT. This CDR3 has 15 residues. V dropped 4 bases and J dropped 0 bases, with 12 bases sitting between them. CDR3 coding DNA: TGTGCCAGCAGTGCTATTCAGTCCATGAACACTGAAGCTTTCTTT. Translated: CASSAIQSMNTEAFF.

J is TRBJ1-2 and V is TRBV9; D is perhaps TRBD1 (6 bases). The germline V gene encodes CDR1 SGDLS and CDR2 YYNGEE. The CDR3 runs to 15 residues. The V and J ends lost 3 bases and 4 bases respectively, with 16 bases between them. Here the CDR3 DNA reads TGTGCCAGCAGCGGAAACAGGGAAGGCGGCTATGGCTACACCTTC. This gives the protein CASSGNREGGYGYTF.

This clonotype was counted ten times or more. The chain employs TRBV9 and TRBJ2-7; 10 bases match TRBD1. The CDR3 loop spans 15 amino acids. J gave up 2 bases and V 3 bases, and 5 bases lay outside the gene matches. The germline V gene encodes CDR1 SGDLS and CDR2 YYNGEE. The CDR3 loop reads CASSEGTGATYEQYF. The DNA of the CDR3 is TGTGCCAGCAGCGAGGGGACAGGGGCGACCTACGAGCAGTACTTC.

This clonotype was counted many times. V and J are TRBV20-1 and TRBJ2-3; perhaps TRBD2 as D (6 bases). Germline V gene sequence: CDR1 DFQATT, CDR2 SNEGSKA (reference sequence). The CDR3 loop spans 14 amino acids. CDR3 DNA: TGCAGCGCAAAACTAGCTGTAAGCACAGATACGCAGTATTTT. It yields the protein CSAKLAVSTDTQYF.

In its sample, this clonotype was seen many times. V and J are TRBV29-1 and TRBJ2-7; D is ambiguous. CDR3 length: 12 residues. Germline loops: CDR1 SQVTM, CDR2 ANQGSEA. The germline V and J ends were trimmed by 5 bases and 3 bases, with 11 bases remaining between them. CDR3: CSVLGHYYEQYF. The CDR3 DNA follows: TGCAGCGTTCTCGGGCACTACTACGAGCAGTACTTC.

The chain employs TRBV5-6 and TRBJ2-5, with D possibly matching TRBD1 (6 bases). The CDR3 runs 15 residues. V lost 0 bases, J lost 2 bases, and 11 bases lay in between. Per germline, CDR1 SGHDT and CDR2 YYEEEE. The CDR3 DNA follows: TGTGCCAGCAGCTTGGACGACAGGACACAAGAGACCCAGTACTTC. The encoded protein is CASSLDDRTQETQYF.

This clonotype was seen a handful of times. The chain links TRBV20-1 to TRBJ1-4; D gene unclear. The germline V and J ends were trimmed by 6 bases and 7 bases, with 12 bases remaining between them. CDR1 and CDR2 (germline): DFQATT, SNEGSKA (reference sequence). This CDR3 is built from 12 residues. The CDR3 loop reads CSASRVGEKLFF. The CDR3 bases are TGCAGTGCCAGCCGGGTGGGTGAAAAACTGTTTTTT.